The rows below give T cell receptor beta chains drawn from one sample of a study of T-cell memory formation after mild COVID-19. MiXCR was run by TCRdb on the 5' RACE reads, yielding one entry per CDR3 protein. Of more than 85,000 distinct CDR3 sequences in the sample, roughly 10% were seen once. The specimen sequenced was PBMCs or a T cell subset sorted from them (not recorded which). Receptors originate from a man aged 18 to 35 who had mild COVID-19 (a few samples of this study predate the infection). Cell type and time point are not known. CDR3s include the opening cysteine and the closing phenylalanine or tryptophan. D genes are given only for firm matches. The size of a clone is reported for some rows only, either as once, few or many, or as a class for expanded clones.

j_call d_call v_call clone_size cdr3_length cdr3_nt cdr3_aa
TRBJ2-1 TRBD2 TRBV30 few 14 TGTGCCGGGATACTAGCGGGGGGTAGGGATGAGCAGTTCTTC CAGILAGGRDEQFF
TRBJ2-7 NA TRBV7-6 NA 13 TGTGCCAGCAGCTTAGCTGGCGACTACGAGCAGTACTTC CASSLAGDYEQYF
TRBJ1-6 NA TRBV4-3 few 14 TGCGCCAGCAGCCACACAGGGACTAATTCACCCCTCCACTTT CASSHTGTNSPLHF
TRBJ2-1 NA TRBV7-2 NA 16 TGTGCCAGCAGCTCGGTAGGGGGGGGCCTTGGGAATGAGCAGTTCTTC CASSSVGGGLGNEQFF
TRBJ1-2 NA TRBV2 few 9 TGTGCCAGCAGTTCCACCGTTACCTTC CASSSTVTF
TRBJ2-1 NA TRBV19 many 13 TGTGCCAGTAGTATCGGGACTGCCAATGAGCAGTTCTTC CASSIGTANEQFF
TRBJ1-1 NA TRBV18 NA 15 TGTGCCAGCTCACCACCGGTGACAAGGGCCACTGAAGCTTTCTTT CASSPPVTRATEAFF
TRBJ1-2 NA TRBV30 NA 14 TGTGCCTGGACAGACGGAACCTTGGGACATGGCTACACCTTC CAWTDGTLGHGYTF
TRBJ2-3 NA TRBV11-3 NA 12 TGTGCCAGCAGCTTCGACAGATATACGCAGTATTTT CASSFDRYTQYF
TRBJ2-3 TRBD2 TRBV12-3/TRBV12-4 many 16 TGTGCCAGCAGTTTACTAGCGGGGGAAGACTCAGATACGCAGTATTTT CASSLLAGEDSDTQYF
TRBJ2-1 TRBD2 TRBV4-1 NA 17 TGCGCCAGCAGCCAAGGTTCTAGCGGAAGCTCCTACAATGAGCAGTTCTTC CASSQGSSGSSYNEQFF
TRBJ2-1 NA TRBV7-8 NA 15 TGTGCCAGCAGCCCAGGCACAACGGCAGGCAATGAGCAGTTCTTC CASSPGTTAGNEQFF
TRBJ2-1 TRBD1 TRBV20-1 NA 16 TGCAGTGCTGGGGACAGAGGAGCTAGCTCCTACAATGAGCAGTTCTTC CSAGDRGASSYNEQFF
TRBJ2-3 TRBD1 TRBV2 few 15 TGTGCCAGCGCGGGGGGACAGGGGTTTCCAGATACGCAGTATTTT CASAGGQGFPDTQYF
TRBJ2-7 TRBD1 TRBV7-9 NA 12 TGTGCCAGCGGGACAGGGTACTACGAGCAGTACTTC CASGTGYYEQYF